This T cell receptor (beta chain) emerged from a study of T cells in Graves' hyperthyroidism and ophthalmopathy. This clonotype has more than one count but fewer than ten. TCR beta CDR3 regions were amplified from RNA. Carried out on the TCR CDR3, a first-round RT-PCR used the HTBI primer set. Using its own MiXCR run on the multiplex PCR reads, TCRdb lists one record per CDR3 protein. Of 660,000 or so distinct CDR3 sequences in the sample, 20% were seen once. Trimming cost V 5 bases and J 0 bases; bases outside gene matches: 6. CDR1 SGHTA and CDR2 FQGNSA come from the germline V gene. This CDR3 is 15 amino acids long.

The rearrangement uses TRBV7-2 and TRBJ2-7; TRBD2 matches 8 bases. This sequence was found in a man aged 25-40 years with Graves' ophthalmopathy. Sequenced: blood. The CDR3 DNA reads TGTGCCAGCAGCCGTAGCGGGGCCAGCTCCTACGAGCAGTACTTC. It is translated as CASSRSGASSYEQYF. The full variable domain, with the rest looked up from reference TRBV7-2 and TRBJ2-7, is GAGVSQSPSNKVTEKGKDVELRCDPISGHTALYWYRQSLGQGLEFLIYFQGNSAPDKSGLPSDRFSAERTGGSVSTLTIQRTQQEDSAVYLCASSRSGASSYEQYFGPGTRLTVT.